This T cell receptor beta chain was captured in a study of T-cell reconstitution after alpha-beta-depleted transplantation in children. Unique molecular identifiers were incorporated into the prepared TCRbeta library. A single record per CDR3 protein comes from TCRdb applying MiXCR to the PCR reads. The table lists over 300,000 distinct CDR3 sequences, about 9.4% of them singletons. The CDR3 is 15 amino acids. V shed 1 base and J shed 2 bases, with 11 bases lying between them. CDR1 is LGHDT, CDR2 YNNKEL, per germline (reference sequence). In its sample, this clonotype was seen a few times. This clonotype was obtained from a human donor who donated a stem cell graft to a child with acute lymphoblastic leukemia. The sequencing used PBMCs from the stem cell graft donor, collected from the stem cell graft. The chain uses TRBV3-1 and TRBJ1-2; no clear D. CDR3 sequence: CASSQARKVNYGYTF. Here the CDR3 DNA reads TGTGCCAGCAGCCAAGCTCGGAAAGTCAACTATGGCTACACCTTC.